The 24 T cell receptor beta chains in this list originate from one sample, sequenced in a study of T cells in Graves' hyperthyroidism and ophthalmopathy. There were TCR beta CDR3 regions amplified from RNA transcripts. Initially, a first-round RT-PCR of the TCR CDR3 employed the HTBI primer set. TCRdb recomputed calls from the multiplex PCR reads with MiXCR, one row per CDR3 protein. The sample yields some 490,000 distinct CDR3 sequences, 22% seen once. Material: blood. Source of these receptors: a woman aged 70-85 years with Graves' ophthalmopathy.

This clonotype was observed a few times. The rearrangement links TRBV20-1 to TRBJ1-1; D is unclear. Trimming removed 6 bases from V and 1 base from J, with 15 bases in between. This CDR3 comprises 14 residues. The germline V gene has CDR1 DFQATT and CDR2 SNEGSKA (reference sequence). Here the CDR3 DNA reads TGCAGTGCCCCAAGGGCAGGTCCGAACACTGAAGCTTTCTTT. It specifies CSAPRAGPNTEAFF.

For this clonotype: A read error may be the cause here, since a much bigger clone is one base away. V gene TRBV30 combines with J gene TRBJ1-1; weak D call: TRBD1 (5 bases). V gave up 4 bases and J gave up 5 bases, with 14 bases separating them. The CDR3 length is 13 residues. The germline CDR1 and CDR2 sequences are GTSNPN and SVGIG (reference sequence). As DNA, the CDR3 is TGTGCCTGGAATCACGGGGGGTGGACTGAAGCTTTCTTT. It is translated as CAWNHGGWTEAFF.

The V gene is TRBV2, the J gene TRBJ2-1; 11 positions agree with TRBD1. The V gene end was trimmed by 4 bases and the J gene end by 15 bases; junction bases not matched to a gene: 5. Germline loops: CDR1 SNHLY, CDR2 FYNNEI. CDR3 length: 12 amino acids. The CDR3 region has the DNA TGTGCCAGCAGTGGCCGGGACAGGGGGGCGTTCTTC. It is translated as CASSGRDRGAFF.

This clonotype was picked up many times. V and J are TRBV7-8 and TRBJ1-1; no clear D. The germline V and J ends were trimmed by 4 bases and 11 bases, with 20 bases remaining between them. CDR1 and CDR2 from the germline V gene are SGHVS and FQNEAQ. The CDR3 totals 14 residues. The DNA of the CDR3 is TGTGCCAGCAGCTCCCCACGGGCCTCCACGAGGGCTTTCTTT. Protein sequence: CASSSPRASTRAFF. The variable domain in full, completed from reference TRBV7-8 and TRBJ1-1, reads GAGVSQSPRYKVAKRGQDVALRCDPISGHVSLFWYQQALGQGPEFLTYFQNEAQLDKSGLPSDRFFAERPEGSVSTLKIQRTQQEDSAVYLCASSSPRASTRAFFGQGTRLTVV.

This clonotype was seen a handful of times. This chain uses TRBV6-1 with TRBJ2-7; 8 positions agree with TRBD1. Germline lookup yields CDR1 MNHNS and CDR2 SASEGT. V shed 2 bases, J shed 8 bases, and the junction held 14 bases outside the gene matches. The length of the CDR3 is 16 residues. The CDR3 is CASSELTGTGGRKQYF. The CDR3, as DNA: TGTGCCAGCAGTGAACTTACCGGGACAGGAGGGCGTAAGCAGTACTTC.

The chain carries TRBV12-3 or TRBV12-4 and TRBJ2-3; 7 positions match TRBD2. CDR3 length: 14 amino acids. With 1 base clipped from V and 9 bases from J, the junction kept 7 bases outside the gene matches. CDR3 coding DNA: TGTGCCAGCAGTTTAGGAGCGGGAAGGGACACGCAGTATTTT. Translation: CASSLGAGRDTQYF.

The rearrangement joins TRBV4-3 to TRBJ2-7; D is unresolved. This CDR3 has 13 residues. Germline V gene data show CDR1 as LGHNA and CDR2 as YSLEER. V dropped 2 bases and J dropped 1 base, with 6 bases sitting between them. CDR3 loop: CASSQTESYEQYF. The CDR3 DNA is TGCGCCAGCAGCCAAACTGAGTCCTACGAGCAGTACTTC.

The rearrangement joins TRBV7-9 to TRBJ1-1, with D perhaps matching TRBD1 (5 bases). The CDR3 is made up of 14 amino acids. The germline V and J ends were trimmed by 4 bases and 2 bases, with 11 bases remaining between them. The germline CDR1 and CDR2 sequences are SEHNR and FQNEAQ (reference sequence). The CDR3 spells CASSSGDPNTEAFF. The DNA of the CDR3 is TGTGCCAGCAGCTCCGGGGACCCTAACACTGAAGCTTTCTTT.

This clonotype was seen ten or more times. The chain has TRBV6-5 and TRBJ2-7, with 10 bases aligning to TRBD2. V trimming: 2 bases; J trimming: 3 bases; junction bases outside the gene matches: 4. Germline V gene data show CDR1 as MNHEY and CDR2 as SVGAGI. The CDR3 contains 15 residues. The CDR3 loop is CASSYKREGLYEQYF. The CDR3 nucleotides are TGTGCCAGCAGTTACAAGCGGGAGGGCCTCTACGAGCAGTACTTC.

Ten or more counts support this clonotype. This chain uses TRBV12-3 or TRBV12-4 with TRBJ1-2; weak D call: TRBD1 (6 bases). The CDR3 has 12 residues. V was clipped by 10 bases and J by 6 bases, with 15 bases between them. CDR3 protein: CANRAGDNGYTF. The CDR3 DNA reads as TGTGCCAACAGGGCAGGGGATAATGGCTACACCTTC.

This clonotype occurred a few times. This chain connects TRBV6-2 or TRBV6-3 to TRBJ2-1; 13 nucleotides agree with TRBD2. The CDR3 length is 14 residues. Looked up from germline, CDR1 is MNHEY and CDR2 is SVGEGT. Losses at the gene ends were 6 bases for V and 9 bases for J; bases not matched to a gene: 5. CDR3 residues: CASRLAGGPGEQFF. The DNA for the CDR3 is TGTGCCAGCAGACTAGCGGGAGGGCCAGGTGAGCAGTTCTTC.

The chain uses TRBV5-1 and TRBJ2-7, with 9 bases identical to TRBD2. Germline V lookup: CDR1 SGHRS, CDR2 YFSETQ. The CDR3 has 14 amino acids. Trimming cost V 7 bases and J 3 bases; bases outside gene matches: 8. The CDR3: CASRQAGGLYEQYF. The CDR3 nucleotides read TGCGCCAGCCGCCAGGCGGGAGGGCTCTACGAGCAGTACTTC. Using reference TRBV5-1 and TRBJ2-7 for the parts outside the CDR3, the full variable domain is KAGVTQTPRYLIKTRGQQVTLSCSPISGHRSVSWYQQTPGQGLQFLFEYFSETQRNKGNFPGRFSGRQFSNSRSEMNVSTLELGDSALYLCASRQAGGLYEQYFGPGTRLTVT.

This clonotype was found many times. The chain carries TRBV2 and TRBJ1-5; 7 bases are shared with TRBD1. This CDR3 is 14 amino acids long. The J segment lost 7 bases and the V segment lost 3 bases, leaving 6 bases of the junction unmatched. CDR1 and CDR2 from the germline V gene are SNHLY and FYNNEI. CDR3 nucleotide sequence: TGTGCCAGCAGTGAGAACAGGGGTGGGCAGCCCCAGCATTTT. This sequence encodes CASSENRGGQPQHF.

This clonotype was recorded at least ten times. CDR3 sequence reads: CSACGGTVRETQYF. The CDR3 nucleotides read TGCAGTGCTTGTGGGGGGACTGTGAGGGAGACCCAGTACTTC. V is TRBV20-1 and J is TRBJ2-5; a weak D match, TRBD2 (6 bases). This CDR3 spans 14 amino acids. The germline CDR1 and CDR2 sequences are DFQATT and SNEGSKA (reference sequence). The V end was cut by 5 bases, the J end by 5 bases, with 18 bases between.

The chain links TRBV5-1 to TRBJ2-5; D is ambiguous. There are 13 residues in the CDR3. Trimming took off 5 bases at V and 1 base at J, with 9 bases between the two ends. Germline CDR1 reads SGHRS; CDR2 reads YFSETQ. The CDR3 DNA reads as TGCGCCAGCAGAGTAAACCCCCAAGAGACCCAGTACTTC. Translating it yields CASRVNPQETQYF. Supplemented by reference TRBV5-1 and TRBJ2-5, the full variable domain reads KAGVTQTPRYLIKTRGQQVTLSCSPISGHRSVSWYQQTPGQGLQFLFEYFSETQRNKGNFPGRFSGRQFSNSRSEMNVSTLELGDSALYLCASRVNPQETQYFGPGTRLLVL.

This sequence joins TRBV20-1 and TRBJ2-1, with D perhaps given as TRBD1 or TRBD2 (5 bases each). CDR3 size: 16 residues. V lost 6 bases and J lost 1, with 19 bases in between. CDR1 is DFQATT and CDR2 is SNEGSKA in the germline V gene (reference sequence). Here the CDR3 reads CSAAFGVGGSYNEQFF. The CDR3 region has the DNA TGCAGTGCAGCGTTTGGGGTTGGGGGTTCCTACAATGAGCAGTTCTTC.

This clonotype showed up just a few times. This chain uses TRBV20-1 with TRBJ2-3; D is possibly TRBD1 (8 bases). Looked up from germline, CDR1 is DFQATT and CDR2 is SNEGSKA (reference sequence). CDR3 size: 15 residues. Deletions cut 8 bases from V and 4 bases from J, with 22 bases between. The CDR3 bases are TGCAGTTGGGAACTTGGACAGGGAGGGGCAGATACGCAGTATTTT. Translated: CSWELGQGGADTQYF.

At least ten counts were recorded for this clonotype. This rearrangement joins TRBV6-1 to TRBJ2-5; D gene unclear. Germline V gene lookup returns CDR1 MNHNS and CDR2 SASEGT. The CDR3 is 12 residues long. Between the trimmed V and J ends, which lost 5 bases and 5 bases, there was a span of 9 bases. Here the CDR3 reads CASSSVGETQYF. In DNA form, the CDR3 reads TGTGCCAGCAGTTCCGTCGGGGAGACCCAGTACTTC.

This clonotype was observed at least ten times. This rearrangement joins TRBV2 to TRBJ2-7; D gene unclear. Germline-derived CDR1 and CDR2 are SNHLY and FYNNEI. Trimming took off 7 bases at V and 1 base at J, with 17 bases between the two ends. This CDR3 comprises 15 residues. The CDR3 sequence is CASTVSGVRSYEQYF. CDR3 coding DNA: TGTGCCAGCACCGTCTCGGGTGTCCGATCCTACGAGCAGTACTTC.

This clonotype was seen at least ten times. The rearrangement uses TRBV10-3 and TRBJ1-2; D is undetermined. The ends were cut back, 2 bases at V and 8 bases at J, with 9 bases in the middle. Germline CDR1 is ENHRY and CDR2 is SYGVKD. The CDR3 has 12 residues. CDR3 region: CAISEPGSGYTF. The CDR3 DNA reads TGTGCCATCAGTGAGCCAGGCTCGGGCTACACCTTC.

This chain uses TRBV12-3 or TRBV12-4 with TRBJ1-1, with TRBD1 matching over 9 bases. CDR3 size: 14 residues. Losses at the gene ends were 4 bases for V and 5 bases for J; bases not matched to a gene: 5. For the CDR3, the DNA is TGTGCCAGCAGTTCAGGGACAGGGTGGACTGAAGCTTTCTTT. Protein sequence: CASSSGTGWTEAFF.

This clonotype was observed many times. The rearrangement joins TRBV20-1 to TRBJ1-1; D is unresolved. The CDR3 sequence is 11 residues long. Germline V gene data show CDR1 as DFQATT and CDR2 as SNEGSKA (reference sequence). V was trimmed by 3 bases and J by 5 bases, leaving 7 bases between them. This CDR3 is CSARPRTEAFF. The CDR3 bases are TGCAGTGCTAGGCCGCGGACTGAAGCTTTCTTT.

This clonotype was seen a few times. V gene TRBV20-1 combines with J gene TRBJ1-2; D is unresolved. Germline values: CDR1 DFQATT, CDR2 SNEGSKA (reference sequence). The CDR3 has 12 residues. The V and J ends lost 3 bases and 6 bases respectively, with 11 bases between them. CDR3 sequence reads: CSARPTVDGYTF. CDR3 sequence (DNA): TGCAGTGCTAGGCCTACAGTGGATGGCTACACCTTC.

CDR3 residues: CASSFDSLTDTQYF. The CDR3 coding sequence is TGTGCCAGCAGCTTCGACAGCCTCACAGATACGCAGTATTTT. The chain couples TRBV7-9 to TRBJ2-3; perhaps TRBD1 as D (5 bases). The CDR3 covers 14 residues. Trimming took off 3 bases at V and 2 bases at J, with 9 bases between the two ends. Germline lookup yields CDR1 SEHNR and CDR2 FQNEAQ (reference sequence).